A selection of T cell receptor beta chains follows, all from one sample in a study of blood T cells in healthy people across ages. TCRdb re-analysed the 5' RACE reads in MiXCR, keeping a single row per CDR3 protein. Among roughly 1,000,000 distinct CDR3 sequences listed, roughly a quarter were seen once. This same sample was also part of a study on T cells of mothers and their children.

Sequencing was carried out using blood. The receptors originated from a girl between 2 and 10 years old in good health. CDR3s include the opening cysteine and the closing phenylalanine or tryptophan. D genes are given only for firm matches. Expanded clones get a size class; other rows say once, few or many, or leave the size out.

few	-	TRBV5-6	TRBJ1-6	CASSFRDRRLTGNSPLHF	TGTGCCAGCAGCTTCCGGGACCGCCGACTCACGGGTAATTCACCCCTCCACTTT
-	-	TRBV12-3/TRBV12-4	TRBJ2-1	CASSLVFYPNEQFF	TGTGCCAGCAGTTTAGTCTTCTACCCGAATGAGCAGTTCTTC
-	-	TRBV7-2	TRBJ2-3	CASSFNPADTQYF	TGTGCCAGCAGCTTTAATCCGGCAGATACGCAGTATTTT
-	-	TRBV11-2	TRBJ1-2	CASSLKRFVHGYTF	TGTGCCAGCAGCTTAAAACGGTTTGTACATGGCTACACCTTC
few	-	TRBV5-1	TRBJ2-2	CASSISSPGELFF	TGCGCCAGCAGCATTTCTTCCCCCGGGGAGCTGTTTTTT
few	-	TRBV5-6	TRBJ2-1	CASSQETRQPQFF	TGTGCCAGCAGCCAAGAGACCCGACAGCCGCAGTTCTTC
few	TRBD1	TRBV19	TRBJ1-6	CASTLQGGNSPLHF	TGTGCCAGTACCCTCCAGGGGGGTAATTCACCCCTCCACTTT
few	-	TRBV7-2	TRBJ1-6	CASSSGVVSPLHF	TGTGCCAGCAGCTCAGGGGTAGTTTCACCCCTCCACTTT
-	-	TRBV27	TRBJ2-5	CASRRTAVDPPYF	TGTGCCAGCAGGAGGACAGCCGTGGACCCCCCGTACTTC
-	TRBD1	TRBV12-3/TRBV12-4	TRBJ2-3	CASSAPGQGALDTQYF	TGTGCCAGCAGCGCTCCGGGACAGGGGGCTCTCGATACGCAGTATTTT
few	-	TRBV12-3/TRBV12-4	TRBJ2-3	CASSFQDRTDTQYF	TGTGCCAGCAGTTTCCAGGACCGCACAGATACGCAGTATTTT
few	-	TRBV4-1	TRBJ2-7	CASSQDTGVTGNEQYF	TGCGCCAGCAGCCAAGATACTGGGGTAACAGGGAACGAGCAGTACTTC
-	-	TRBV29-1	TRBJ2-5	CSVDHGEETQYF	TGCAGCGTTGATCATGGTGAGGAGACCCAGTACTTC
-	-	TRBV7-9	TRBJ1-4	CASSISGGELFF	TGTGCCAGCAGCATTTCGGGAGGGGAACTGTTTTTT
-	-	TRBV28	TRBJ2-7	CASRGDYEQYF	TGTGCCAGCAGGGGGGACTACGAGCAGTACTTC
-	-	TRBV7-9	TRBJ2-1	CASSFEGGMVDEQFF	TGTGCCAGCAGCTTCGAGGGCGGGATGGTCGATGAGCAGTTCTTC
-	-	TRBV28	TRBJ2-7	CASTSTGTVYEQYF	TGTGCCAGCACCTCAACCGGGACGGTATACGAGCAGTACTTC
-	TRBD1	TRBV29-1	TRBJ2-7	CSVSQGIEQYF	TGCAGCGTGTCACAGGGGATCGAGCAGTACTTC
-	-	TRBV29-1	TRBJ2-5	CSVAWTQETQYF	TGCAGCGTTGCTTGGACGCAAGAGACCCAGTACTTC
-	TRBD2	TRBV12-3/TRBV12-4	TRBJ2-4	CASNSGGAKNIQYF	TGTGCCAGCAATAGCGGGGGAGCCAAAAACATTCAGTACTTC
-	-	TRBV28	TRBJ2-7	CASSSTVPEQYF	TGTGCCAGCAGTTCGACAGTCCCCGAGCAGTACTTC
once	TRBD2	TRBV20-1	TRBJ2-1	CSASSGGVSYNEQFF	TGCAGTGCTAGTAGCGGGGGCGTATCCTACAATGAGCAGTTCTTC
-	TRBD1	TRBV7-3	TRBJ2-1	CASSLVDRRGRGEQFF	TGTGCCAGCAGCTTAGTCGATCGAAGGGGGCGCGGGGAGCAGTTCTTC
-	-	TRBV6-6	TRBJ1-1	CASSYPLPGEAFF	TGTGCCAGCAGTTACCCTTTACCGGGTGAAGCTTTCTTT
-	-	TRBV24-1	TRBJ2-1	CATSDGGRAAYNEQFF	TGTGCCACCAGTGATGGCGGCCGAGCGGCGTACAATGAGCAGTTCTTC
-	-	TRBV4-2	TRBJ2-6	CASSLVQGTGANVLTF	TGTGCCAGCAGCCTGGTTCAGGGAACTGGGGCCAACGTCCTGACTTTC
-	-	TRBV9	TRBJ1-6	CASSVDTPSPLHF	TGTGCCAGCAGCGTGGACACCCCATCACCCCTCCACTTT
-	-	TRBV7-3	TRBJ2-2	CASSLNPSAGELFF	TGTGCCAGCAGCTTAAACCCGAGTGCCGGGGAGCTGTTTTTT
-	-	TRBV4-2	TRBJ2-4	CASSSRERGVNIQYF	TGTGCCAGCAGCTCCCGGGAGAGGGGGGTAAACATTCAGTACTTC
-	-	TRBV27	TRBJ2-7	CASSFSGKAYEQYF	TGTGCCAGCAGTTTTTCCGGGAAAGCCTACGAGCAGTACTTC
-	TRBD2	TRBV5-1	TRBJ2-1	CASIMGEGEYNEQFF	TGCGCCAGCATCATGGGGGAGGGCGAATACAATGAGCAGTTCTTC
-	TRBD2	TRBV12-3/TRBV12-4	TRBJ2-1	CASWDNAGGRNEQFF	TGTGCCAGCTGGGATAACGCGGGGGGCCGGAATGAGCAGTTCTTC
few	-	TRBV4-1	TRBJ1-2	CASSQDRWTEGYTF	TGCGCCAGCAGCCAAGATCGTTGGACAGAAGGCTACACCTTC
few	-	TRBV29-1	TRBJ1-1	CSVDIIEPRQTSSKGVYTEAFF	TGCAGCGTCGACATCATAGAACCGAGACAGACATCTTCGAAGGGAGTGTACACTGAAGCTTTCTTT
few	TRBD1	TRBV28	TRBJ1-2	CASSSGEQGARGYTF	TGTGCCAGCAGTTCAGGGGAACAGGGGGCGAGGGGCTACACCTTC
few	-	TRBV7-2	TRBJ1-1	CASTERENTEAFF	TGTGCCAGCACCGAAAGGGAGAACACTGAAGCTTTCTTT
once	TRBD2	TRBV20-1	TRBJ2-3	CSAHRTGTSSSTDTQYF	TGCAGTGCCCATAGAACCGGGACTAGCAGTAGCACAGATACGCAGTATTTT
-	-	TRBV2	TRBJ2-2	CASRAPGELFF	TGTGCCAGTAGAGCCCCCGGGGAGCTGTTTTTT
few	-	TRBV4-3	TRBJ2-5	CASSQGQGKGQETQYF	TGCGCCAGCAGCCAAGGGCAGGGGAAGGGGCAAGAGACCCAGTACTTC
-	-	TRBV27	TRBJ1-5	CASSLGAGGGQPQHF	TGTGCCAGCAGTTTGGGGGCCGGGGGTGGTCAGCCCCAGCATTTT
few	-	TRBV27	TRBJ2-3	CASSSGLLRTDTQYF	TGTGCCAGCAGTTCGGGACTCCTGAGGACAGATACGCAGTATTTT
-	TRBD1	TRBV11-2	TRBJ1-2	CASSLVPTGMGYGYTF	TGTGCCAGCAGCTTAGTGCCGACAGGGATGGGCTATGGCTACACCTTC
-	-	TRBV12-3/TRBV12-4	TRBJ2-7	CASSPSPDSSEQYF	TGTGCCAGCAGCCCCTCCCCCGACAGCTCCGAGCAGTACTTC
many	-	TRBV7-6	TRBJ2-5	CASTSPYIGGRQETQYF	TGTGCCAGCACCTCTCCCTATATCGGGGGGCGTCAAGAGACCCAGTACTTC
-	-	TRBV13	TRBJ1-1	CACSIGGGTEAFF	TGTGCCTGCTCCATAGGGGGTGGCACTGAAGCTTTCTTT
few	TRBD1	TRBV2	TRBJ2-3	CATTGTGSADTQYF	TGTGCCACCACCGGGACAGGATCGGCAGATACGCAGTATTTT
few	-	TRBV5-1	TRBJ2-5	CASSLGLETETQYF	TGCGCCAGCAGCTTGGGGCTAGAGACAGAGACCCAGTACTTC
-	TRBD2	TRBV20-1	TRBJ2-7	CSAGKGLAGDEQYF	TGCAGTGCGGGGAAGGGACTAGCGGGGGACGAGCAGTACTTC
-	TRBD1	TRBV5-1	TRBJ1-1	CASSLGQGVEAFF	TGCGCCAGCAGCTTGGGACAGGGAGTTGAAGCTTTCTTT
-	-	TRBV18	TRBJ1-1	CASSPQGGMIEAFF	TGTGCCAGCTCACCTCAAGGGGGTATGATTGAAGCTTTCTTT
-	-	TRBV3-1	TRBJ2-7	CASSQDRASDGQYF	TGTGCCAGCAGCCAAGATCGGGCCTCTGATGGGCAGTACTTC
-	TRBD2	TRBV7-3	TRBJ2-3	CASSFLGGSTDTQYF	TGTGCCAGCAGCTTCCTGGGGGGGAGCACAGATACGCAGTATTTT
-	-	TRBV25-1	TRBJ2-3	CASSGHTDTQYF	TGTGCCAGCAGTGGACATACAGATACGCAGTATTTT
few	TRBD1	TRBV9	TRBJ2-2	CASSPNSAGGNTGELFF	TGTGCCAGCAGCCCCAACTCTGCAGGGGGCAACACCGGGGAGCTGTTTTTT
-	-	TRBV7-9	TRBJ2-5	CASSLPRRDRKETQYF	TGTGCCAGCAGTCTCCCTAGGAGGGACAGAAAAGAGACCCAGTACTTC